These 14 T cell receptor beta chains share one sample of origin, sequenced in a study of cytomegalovirus exposure and HLA in healthy donors. Use of 60 Vbeta and 13 Jbeta primers characterized the PCR. Method: immunoSEQ multiplex PCR; TCRdb's copy keeps in-frame clones and lacks some. This table holds about 200,000 clones, almost 80% found once. Specimen: PBMCs. Every receptor here comes from a male donor in good health and CMV-seronegative.

This chain connects TRBV7-3 to TRBJ1-3; D is ambiguous. The CDR3 extends over 15 amino acids. Between the trimmed V and J ends, which lost 6 bases and 0 bases, there was a span of 12 bases. CDR1 and CDR2 (germline): SGHTA, FQGTGA. The CDR3 reads CASRPRAVSGNTIYF. The CDR3 DNA sequence: TGTGCCAGCAGACCGAGGGCCGTCTCTGGAAACACCATATATTTT. Based on the CDR3 plus reference TRBV7-3 and TRBJ1-3, the full variable domain is GAGVSQTPSNKVTEKGKYVELRCDPISGHTALYWYRQSLGQGPEFLIYFQGTGAADDSGLPNDRFFAVRPEGSVSTLKIQRTERGDSAVYLCASRPRAVSGNTIYFGEGSWLTVV.

This chain uses TRBV5-4 with TRBJ1-1; the D gene is possibly TRBD1 (5 bases). Germline CDR1 and CDR2: SGHNT and YYREEE (reference sequence). This CDR3 contains 14 residues. Deletions cut 1 base from V and 4 bases from J, with 11 bases between. CDR3 DNA sequence: TGTGCCAGCAGCTTGCCAGGGTTAGTCACTGAAGCTTTCTTT. Residues: CASSLPGLVTEAFF.

The chain uses TRBV5-1 and TRBJ1-5; a weak D match, TRBD1 (5 bases). V was clipped by 4 bases and J by 5 bases, with 13 bases between them. CDR1 and CDR2 (germline): SGHRS, YFSETQ. The CDR3 runs to 14 residues. CDR3 nucleotide sequence: TGCGCCAGCAGCCCGGGGGGGGTCGATCAGCCCCAGCATTTT. This translates into CASSPGGVDQPQHF.

The chain has TRBV19 and TRBJ2-5, with TRBD1 identical over 11 bases. This CDR3 spans 13 amino acids. With 10 bases clipped from V and 5 bases from J, the junction kept 6 bases outside the gene matches. The germline V gene encodes CDR1 LNHDA and CDR2 SQIVND (reference sequence). The CDR3 DNA is TGTGCCACCGGACAGGGGGCAGCGGAGACCCAGTACTTC. This translates into CATGQGAAETQYF.

CDR3 sequence reads: CASSLEAGFADTQYF. CDR3 bases: TGTGCCAGCAGCTTAGAGGCAGGATTTGCGGATACGCAGTATTTT. J is TRBJ2-3 and V is TRBV11-3; no reliable D call. This CDR3 region has 15 residues. V was shortened by 0 bases and J by 6 bases, with 13 bases between the two germline ends. CDR1 is SGHNT and CDR2 is YENEEA in the germline V gene.

V is TRBV4-1 and J is TRBJ1-2, with TRBD1 matching over 10 bases. Germline V gene lookup returns CDR1 MGHRA and CDR2 YSYEKL. The CDR3 contains 14 residues. With V trimmed by 6 bases and J by 7 bases, 8 bases remained unmatched. In DNA form, the CDR3 reads TGCGCCAGCAGGGGCCTGGGACAGGGGCTTGGCTACACCTTC. Its translation is CASRGLGQGLGYTF.

The V and J genes are TRBV27 and TRBJ1-4; D call uncertain. Germline values: CDR1 MNHEY, CDR2 SMNVEV (reference sequence). With 5 bases removed from V and 4 bases from J, the gap between germline ends came to 11 bases. The CDR3 consists of 14 residues. This chain's CDR3 is CASSSFPINEKLFF. CDR3 sequence (DNA): TGTGCCAGCAGTAGCTTTCCAATTAATGAAAAACTGTTTTTT.

Here the CDR3 reads CASSSSAGYGELFF. CDR3 DNA sequence: TGTGCCAGCAGTTCGTCAGCGGGATACGGGGAGCTGTTTTTT. The V call is TRBV27, the J call TRBJ2-2; the match to TRBD2 covers 7 bases. This CDR3 has 14 amino acids. Trimming cost V 4 bases and J 7 bases; bases outside gene matches: 6. Germline V gene lookup returns CDR1 MNHEY and CDR2 SMNVEV (reference sequence).

The chain links TRBV7-6 to TRBJ2-1; 7 nucleotides match TRBD2. The CDR3 has 17 amino acids. CDR1 is SGHVS, CDR2 FNYEAQ, per germline. The V and J ends lost 5 bases and 0 bases, in that order; junction bases with no gene match: 10. The CDR3 DNA sequence: TGTGCCAGCAGCCACGGCTTGCGGGGGAGCTCCTACAATGAGCAGTTCTTC. Its protein product is CASSHGLRGSSYNEQFF.

This clone was seen only a few times. This chain joins TRBV7-9 and TRBJ2-7; tentatively, D is TRBD2 (6 bases). The ends were cut back, 3 bases at V and 5 bases at J, with 14 bases in the middle. Germline assignment: CDR1 SEHNR and CDR2 FQNEAQ (reference sequence). This CDR3 contains 14 residues. The CDR3 here is CASSLSQEGHEQYF. CDR3 DNA: TGTGCCAGCAGCTTGTCACAGGAGGGCCACGAGCAGTACTTC. The full variable domain, completed using reference TRBV7-9 and TRBJ2-7, is DTGVSQNPRHKITKRGQNVTFRCDPISEHNRLYWYRQTLGQGPEFLTYFQNEAQLEKSRLLSDRFSAERPKGSFSTLEIQRTEQGDSAMYLCASSLSQEGHEQYFGPGTRLTVT.

This clone has only a few counts. V is TRBV11-2 and J is TRBJ1-1, with TRBD1 matching over 8 bases. Germline trimming cut 5 bases from V and 5 bases from J; bases unmatched to any gene: 7. This CDR3 region has 14 residues. Per germline, CDR1 SGHAT and CDR2 FQNNGV. The CDR3: CASSGTTGETEAFF. As DNA, the CDR3 is TGTGCCAGCAGCGGTACGACAGGGGAGACTGAAGCTTTCTTT.

This clone was seen just once. This rearrangement joins TRBV18 to TRBJ2-7; 9 bases match TRBD1. V gave up 6 bases and J gave up 2 bases; unmatched junction bases: 5. The CDR3 sequence is 14 residues long. Germline CDR1 and CDR2: KGHSH and LQKENI. CDR3 coding DNA: TGTGCCAGCTCTGGGACAGGGACAGCCTACGAGCAGTACTTC. It yields the protein CASSGTGTAYEQYF.

The chain joins TRBV28 to TRBJ2-6; possibly TRBD1 for D (5 bases). CDR3 size: 16 residues. Trimming removed 4 bases at V and 0 bases at J, with 10 bases between. The V gene's germline CDR1 is MDHEN and CDR2 SYDVKM. This CDR3 is CASSSMTVSGANVLTF. CDR3 in DNA: TGTGCCAGCAGTTCCATGACAGTCTCTGGGGCCAACGTCCTGACTTTC. The whole variable domain, filled in from reference TRBV28 and TRBJ2-6, reads DVKVTQSSRYLVKRTGEKVFLECVQDMDHENMFWYRQDPGLGLRLIYFSYDVKMKEKGDIPEGYSVSREKKERFSLILESASTNQTSMYLCASSSMTVSGANVLTFGAGSRLTVL.

V usage is TRBV28 and J usage is TRBJ2-2; 9 positions agree with TRBD2. Per germline, CDR1 MDHEN and CDR2 SYDVKM. The CDR3 covers 17 residues. Losses at the gene ends were 8 bases for V and 4 bases for J; bases not matched to a gene: 14. The CDR3 DNA is TGTGCCAGCTATAATCGCGGGCGGGAGGGAATCACCGGGGAGCTGTTTTTT. Translating gives CASYNRGREGITGELFF.